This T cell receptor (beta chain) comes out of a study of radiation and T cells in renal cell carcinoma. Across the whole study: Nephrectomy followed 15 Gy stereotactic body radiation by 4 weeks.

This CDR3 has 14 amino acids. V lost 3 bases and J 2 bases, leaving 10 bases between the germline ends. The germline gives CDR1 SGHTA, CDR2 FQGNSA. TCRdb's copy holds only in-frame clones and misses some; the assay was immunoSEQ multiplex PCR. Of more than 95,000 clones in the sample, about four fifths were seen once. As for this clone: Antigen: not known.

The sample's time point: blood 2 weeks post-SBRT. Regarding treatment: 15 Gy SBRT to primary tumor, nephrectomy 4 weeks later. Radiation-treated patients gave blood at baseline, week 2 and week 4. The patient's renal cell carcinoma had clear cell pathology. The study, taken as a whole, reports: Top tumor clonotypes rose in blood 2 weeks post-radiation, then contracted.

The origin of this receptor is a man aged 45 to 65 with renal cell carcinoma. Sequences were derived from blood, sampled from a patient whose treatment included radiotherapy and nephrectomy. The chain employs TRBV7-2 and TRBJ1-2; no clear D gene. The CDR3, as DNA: TGTGCCAGCAGCTTCTACGGGGTGAACTATGGCTACACCTTC. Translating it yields CASSFYGVNYGYTF.